This T cell receptor beta chain was observed in a study of naive and memory T cell subsets. This clonotype was recorded at least ten times. Its target is unknown. For blood and skin samples, reverse transcription used TCR alpha and beta constant primers. Ligated cDNA underwent four rounds of PCR with nested alpha and beta constant region primers and SP2. MiXCR was run by TCRdb on the 5' RACE reads, yielding one entry per CDR3 protein. The repertoire includes roughly 26,000 distinct CDR3 sequences, approximately 24% of them detected once, and about 1.8% sits in the top ten. This CDR3 region has 14 residues. The ends were cut back, 3 bases at V and 4 bases at J, with 9 bases in the middle. Germline lookup yields CDR1 SEHNR and CDR2 FQNEAQ (reference sequence). Broader study findings: The RNA method is potentially sensitive to activation and differentiation changes.

RNA was extracted from roughly 2.6 ml of whole blood of healthy adults. A UMI-containing oligonucleotide was joined by 3' ligation to the TCR cDNA template. Cells were not sorted; total RNA input targeted roughly 1 to 1000 ng. The chain is built from TRBV7-9 and TRBJ1-4; perhaps TRBD1 as D (5 bases). This TCR came from a female donor in good health. CDR3 region: CASSFRQLNEKLFF. CDR3 nucleotides: TGTGCCAGCAGCTTTAGACAGCTTAATGAAAAACTGTTTTTT.